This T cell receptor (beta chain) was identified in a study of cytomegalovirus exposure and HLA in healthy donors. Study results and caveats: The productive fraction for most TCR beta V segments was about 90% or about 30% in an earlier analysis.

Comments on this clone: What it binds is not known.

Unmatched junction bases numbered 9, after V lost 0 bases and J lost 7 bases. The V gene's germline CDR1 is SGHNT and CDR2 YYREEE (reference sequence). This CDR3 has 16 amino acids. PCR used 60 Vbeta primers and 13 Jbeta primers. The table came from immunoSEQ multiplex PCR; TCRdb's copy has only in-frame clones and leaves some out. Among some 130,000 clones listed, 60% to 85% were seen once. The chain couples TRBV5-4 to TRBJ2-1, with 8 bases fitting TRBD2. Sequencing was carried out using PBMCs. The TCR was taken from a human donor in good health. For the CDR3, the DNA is TGTGCCAGCAGCTTGGCGTCGGGGGGGCCGGGTAATGAGCAGTTCTTC. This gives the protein CASSLASGGPGNEQFF.